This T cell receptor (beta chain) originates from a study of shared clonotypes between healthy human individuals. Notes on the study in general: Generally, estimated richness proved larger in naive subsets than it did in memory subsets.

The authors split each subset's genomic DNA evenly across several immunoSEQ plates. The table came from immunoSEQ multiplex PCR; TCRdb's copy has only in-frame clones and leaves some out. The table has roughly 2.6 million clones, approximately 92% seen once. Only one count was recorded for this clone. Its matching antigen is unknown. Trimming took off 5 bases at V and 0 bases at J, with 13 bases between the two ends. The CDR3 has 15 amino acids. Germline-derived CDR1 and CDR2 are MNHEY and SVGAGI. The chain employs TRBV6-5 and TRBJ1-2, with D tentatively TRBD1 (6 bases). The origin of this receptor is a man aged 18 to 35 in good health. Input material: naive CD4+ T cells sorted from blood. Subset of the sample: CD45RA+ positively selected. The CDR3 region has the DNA TGTGCCAGCAGTCCCGGGGGCCGAACTAACTATGGCTACACCTTC. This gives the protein CASSPGGRTNYGYTF.